This record looks at one T cell receptor (beta chain) sequence and its context. TCRdb processed the 5' RACE reads anew with MiXCR; each CDR3 protein has one entry. Among roughly 120,000 distinct CDR3 sequences listed, about an eighth were seen once. The ends lost 3 bases at V and 5 bases at J; junction bases unmatched: 9. Looked up from germline, CDR1 is KGHSH and CDR2 is LQKENI. The CDR3 length is 16 residues. The sample comes from a study of CD8 T cells in ankylosing spondylitis. The chain uses TRBV18 and TRBJ2-5; 10 nucleotides line up with TRBD2. The material sequenced was blood, either unsorted or a sorted T cell fraction (not recorded which). The sequence was collected from a female donor with ankylosing spondylitis or in good health (not recorded which). In DNA form, the CDR3 reads TGTGCCAGCTCACCGACTAGCGGGTCCCAGGGGGAGACCCAGTACTTC. This gives the protein CASSPTSGSQGETQYF.